This is a list of T cell receptor beta chains from one sample in a study of T cells in Graves' hyperthyroidism and ophthalmopathy. Each CDR3 protein gets one entry after TCRdb re-called the multiplex PCR reads with MiXCR. The sample includes a few hundred thousand distinct CDR3 sequences, roughly 20% of them seen just once. Sequenced input: blood. These receptor sequences come from a man in his forties or fifties with Graves' ophthalmopathy. The conserved cysteine and the conserved F or W are not part of the CDR3 here. Fields, in order: CDR3 length, D gene, V gene, CDR3 protein. A D gene is named only where the DNA matches it firmly.

12 . TRBV20-1 SAPGPMAYNEQF
11 . TRBV5-1 ASSTRGGTEAF
15 TRBD2 TRBV2 ASRAGLARGVSDTQY
10 . TRBV10-3 AISPGMEGYT
15 TRBD2 TRBV7-2 ASSTRGLAGHTGELF
15 . TRBV4-1 ASSQDRAGANTGELF
13 . TRBV6-2/TRBV6-3 ASSYETGGPSEQY
10 TRBD2 TRBV11-2 ASSFTTSGTD
13 TRBD1 TRBV7-2 ASSSQGVTYNEQF
11 . TRBV18 ASSPRDFTEAF
10 . TRBV20-1 SAPVEGQPQH
13 . TRBV12-3/TRBV12-4 ASSRSADSGNTIY
11 . TRBV29-1 SVEWQGTDTQY
11 . TRBV18 ASSPTREQPQH